The 25 T cell receptor beta chains listed next were all sequenced from one sample in a study of identical twins. TCRdb reanalysed the 5' RACE reads using MiXCR and keeps one entry per CDR3 protein. The sample comprises 690,000 or so distinct CDR3 sequences, roughly 8% of which are singletons, and approximately 0.94% rests with the top ten. These data were also reused for a study on yellow fever vaccine responses in identical twins.

The specimen sequenced was PBMCs. These receptors all come from a woman between 18 and 29 years old in good health.

This clonotype occurred a few times. This sequence joins TRBV5-1 and TRBJ2-2; weak D call: TRBD1 (6 bases). The V and J ends lost 3 bases and 2 bases respectively, with 8 bases between them. CDR3 length equals 14 residues. Germline V lookup: CDR1 SGHRS, CDR2 YFSETQ. The CDR3 sequence is CASSWTDNTGELFF. The CDR3 DNA reads TGCGCCAGCAGCTGGACAGATAACACCGGGGAGCTGTTTTTT.

In its sample, this clonotype was seen once. The junction and the germline gene differ at one end; a read error may be behind it. The chain recombines TRBV13 with TRBJ1-1; D is perhaps TRBD1 (5 bases). Per the germline V gene, CDR1 is PRHDT and CDR2 is FYEKMQ (reference sequence). This CDR3 contains 14 residues. Written as DNA, the CDR3 is TGTGCCAGCAGCTTAGGGACAGCCAACACTGAACCTTTCTTT. This codes for CASSLGTANTEPFF.

This clonotype occurred a few times. This rearrangement joins TRBV27 to TRBJ2-2; 11 bases map to TRBD2. The V gene end was trimmed by 4 bases and the J gene end by 7 bases; junction bases not matched to a gene: 11. CDR3 length: 17 amino acids. Looked up from germline, CDR1 is MNHEY and CDR2 is SMNVEV (reference sequence). CDR3 sequence reads: CASSSFLAGGPHGELFF. The CDR3 DNA sequence: TGTGCCAGCAGTTCGTTCCTAGCGGGGGGTCCCCACGGGGAGCTGTTTTTT.

This clonotype was seen many times. This sequence joins TRBV28 and TRBJ2-7; TRBD2 might be the D (6 bases). The CDR3 has 15 amino acids. V was cut by 5 bases and J by 2 bases, with 16 bases left in between. Germline V CDR1 and CDR2: MDHEN, SYDVKM. This CDR3 is CASSPVASVPYEQYF. DNA of the CDR3: TGTGCCAGCAGTCCCGTGGCTAGCGTTCCCTACGAGCAGTACTTC.

The chain joins TRBV9 to TRBJ1-2; unclear D gene. CDR1 is SGDLS and CDR2 is YYNGEE in the germline V gene. CDR3 size: 11 residues. V lost 5 bases to trimming and J lost 8 bases, with 10 bases between them. The CDR3 coding sequence is TGTGCCAGCAGATTGGAGTCCGGCTACACCTTC. Translated, it gives CASRLESGYTF.

The chain links TRBV7-9 to TRBJ2-2; 8 bases agree with TRBD2. V was clipped by 6 bases and J by 1 base; unmatched bases: 4. The CDR3 is 15 amino acids. The germline V gene has CDR1 SEHNR and CDR2 FQNEAQ (reference sequence). The CDR3 region has the DNA TGTGCCAGCAGACCAAGCGGGAGGAACACCGGGGAGCTGTTTTTT. Translating gives CASRPSGRNTGELFF.

At least ten counts were recorded for this clonotype. This sequence joins TRBV2 and TRBJ2-1, with 7 bases aligning to TRBD1. The CDR3 covers 15 residues. J was trimmed by 0 bases and V by 4 bases; bases with no gene match: 3. Germline CDR1 reads SNHLY; CDR2 reads FYNNEI. DNA for the CDR3: TGTGCCAGCAGTGGGGACAGCAGCTCCTACAATGAGCAGTTCTTC. Translating gives CASSGDSSSYNEQFF.

V and J are TRBV18 and TRBJ2-7; no clear D gene. Trimming removed 6 bases from V and 3 bases from J, with 18 bases in between. The V gene's germline CDR1 is KGHSH and CDR2 LQKENI. This CDR3 has 15 amino acids. CDR3 sequence (DNA): TGTGCCAGCTCCTCGATCCCTAGTGGTGGCTACGAGCAGTACTTC. The encoded protein is CASSSIPSGGYEQYF.

The chain uses TRBV7-2 and TRBJ2-1, with 14 nucleotides matching TRBD2. Germline CDR1 SGHTA, CDR2 FQGNSA. V gave up 6 bases and J gave up 4 bases; unmatched junction bases: 5. The length of the CDR3 is 16 residues. CDR3 sequence reads: CASSQGLAGVYNEQFF. The CDR3 DNA follows: TGTGCCAGCAGTCAGGGACTAGCGGGGGTATACAATGAGCAGTTCTTC.

A few counts support this clonotype. The V gene is TRBV5-1, the J gene TRBJ1-2; D is perhaps TRBD1 (6 bases). Between the trimmed V and J ends, which lost 4 bases and 8 bases, there was a span of 15 bases. There are 13 residues in the CDR3. The germline V gene encodes CDR1 SGHRS and CDR2 YFSETQ. CDR3 nucleotides: TGCGCCAGCAGCCCTCTACAGGGAAACGGCTACACCTTC. It translates to CASSPLQGNGYTF. Full variable domain (rest looked up from reference TRBV5-1 and TRBJ1-2): KAGVTQTPRYLIKTRGQQVTLSCSPISGHRSVSWYQQTPGQGLQFLFEYFSETQRNKGNFPGRFSGRQFSNSRSEMNVSTLELGDSALYLCASSPLQGNGYTFGSGTRLTVV.

This clonotype turned up a few times. The V call is TRBV6-6, the J call TRBJ2-1; D is perhaps TRBD1 or TRBD2 (5 bases each). The CDR3 is 13 residues long. The germline V gene encodes CDR1 MNHNY and CDR2 SVGAGI (reference sequence). Trimming left V 2 bases short and J 6 bases short, with 8 bases between. The CDR3: CASSYKGSNEQFF. CDR3 nucleotide sequence: TGTGCCAGCAGTTACAAGGGGAGCAATGAGCAGTTCTTC.

Turning to this clonotype: The junction and the germline gene differ at one end; a read error may be behind it. The chain is built from TRBV15 and TRBJ2-4; 7 positions match TRBD2. In germline, CDR1 is LNHNV, CDR2 YYDKDF (reference sequence). The CDR3 covers 15 residues. The CDR3 coding sequence is TGTGACACCAGCAGAGATCGTGGACTAGGTAACATTCAGTACTTC. This encodes CDTSRDRGLGNIQYF. The full variable domain, with the rest looked up from reference TRBV15 and TRBJ2-4, is DAMVIQNPRYQVTQFGKPVTLSCSQTLNHNVMYWYQQKSSQAPKLLFHYYDKDFNNEADTPDNFQSRRPNTSFCFLDIRSPGLGDTAMYLCDTSRDRGLGNIQYFGAGTRLSVL.

The chain is built from TRBV7-2 and TRBJ2-3, with unresolved D. CDR3 size: 16 residues. Germline V gene sequence: CDR1 SGHTA, CDR2 FQGNSA. Trimming took 5 bases from V and 0 from J, leaving 15 bases between them. In DNA, the CDR3 is TGTGCCAGCAGCATATCGGGTCGACCGAGCACAGATACGCAGTATTTT. This codes for CASSISGRPSTDTQYF. The variable domain in full, with the rest retrieved from reference TRBV7-2 and TRBJ2-3, is GAGVSQSPSNKVTEKGKDVELRCDPISGHTALYWYRQSLGQGLEFLIYFQGNSAPDKSGLPSDRFSAERTGGSVSTLTIQRTQQEDSAVYLCASSISGRPSTDTQYFGPGTRLTVL.

This clonotype was picked up a small number of times. The chain employs TRBV5-1 and TRBJ2-3; 12 bases align to TRBD2. The junction had 4 bases not matched to a gene; V was cut back by 0 bases and J by 2 bases. This CDR3 contains 17 residues. In germline, CDR1 is SGHRS, CDR2 YFSETQ. The CDR3 DNA is TGCGCCAGCAGCTTGGGCGGACTAGCGGGGCCCACAGATACGCAGTATTTT. Translating gives CASSLGGLAGPTDTQYF. Combining the CDR3 with reference TRBV5-1 and TRBJ2-3 gives the whole variable domain KAGVTQTPRYLIKTRGQQVTLSCSPISGHRSVSWYQQTPGQGLQFLFEYFSETQRNKGNFPGRFSGRQFSNSRSEMNVSTLELGDSALYLCASSLGGLAGPTDTQYFGPGTRLTVL.

J is TRBJ2-1 and V is TRBV6-2 or TRBV6-3, with TRBD2 matching over 14 bases. Unmatched junction bases numbered 1, after V lost 6 bases and J lost 6 bases. The CDR3 covers 14 residues. Germline CDR1 and CDR2: MNHEY and SVGEGT. This CDR3 reads CASRGLAGGNEQFF. CDR3 DNA sequence: TGTGCCAGCAGAGGACTAGCGGGAGGCAATGAGCAGTTCTTC.

The chain couples TRBV11-3 to TRBJ2-1, with D perhaps TRBD2 (5 bases). CDR1 and CDR2 (germline): SGHNT, YENEEA. CDR3 length equals 13 residues. V lost 3 bases to trimming and J lost 10 bases, with 13 bases between them. CDR3 nucleotides: TGTGCCAGCAGCTTTCGGGAACCGGGAGAGCAGTTCTTC. This gives the protein CASSFREPGEQFF.

This clonotype was detected many times. The rearrangement joins TRBV5-5 to TRBJ2-1; TRBD2 agrees at 9 bases. Germline V gene data show CDR1 as SGHKS and CDR2 as YYEKEE (reference sequence). V shed 4 bases and J 1 base; nucleotides not matched to a gene: 6. The CDR3 consists of 16 residues. CDR3 coding DNA: TGTGCCAGCAGCCACCGGACTAGCGCATCCTACAATGAGCAGTTCTTC. This encodes CASSHRTSASYNEQFF.

The V gene is TRBV7-2, the J gene TRBJ2-5; 7 positions match TRBD1. Germline values: CDR1 SGHTA, CDR2 FQGNSA. The V segment lost 5 bases and the J segment 5 bases; nucleotides outside the gene matches: 11. The CDR3 spans 15 residues. The CDR3 sequence: CASSPQGIQGETQYF. DNA for the CDR3: TGTGCCAGCAGCCCACAGGGGATCCAAGGGGAGACCCAGTACTTC. The variable domain in full, with the rest retrieved from reference TRBV7-2 and TRBJ2-5, is GAGVSQSPSNKVTEKGKDVELRCDPISGHTALYWYRQSLGQGLEFLIYFQGNSAPDKSGLPSDRFSAERTGGSVSTLTIQRTQQEDSAVYLCASSPQGIQGETQYFGPGTRLLVL.

This clonotype has at least ten counts. V gene TRBV4-3 combines with J gene TRBJ2-1, with D maybe TRBD2 (6 bases). V lost 0 bases and J 2 bases, leaving 14 bases between the germline ends. The CDR3 contains 17 residues. CDR1 and CDR2 (germline): LGHNA, YSLEER. The DNA for the CDR3 is TGCGCCAGCAGCCAAGAAAGTACGGGAGCCCCCTACAATGAGCAGTTCTTC. This gives the protein CASSQESTGAPYNEQFF.

The chain carries TRBV7-9 and TRBJ2-7, with D perhaps TRBD2 (6 bases). This CDR3 has 13 residues. CDR1 is SEHNR, CDR2 FQNEAQ, per germline (reference sequence). Trimming removed 5 bases at V and 1 base at J, with 9 bases between. CDR3 nucleotide sequence: TGTGCCAGCAGCGAGGAGGGGTCCTACGAGCAGTACTTC. Its translation: CASSEEGSYEQYF.

The chain employs TRBV20-1 and TRBJ2-1; TRBD1 matches at 7 bases. The CDR3 sequence is 15 residues long. With V trimmed by 1 base and J by 1 base, 4 bases remained unmatched. Per the germline V gene, CDR1 is DFQATT and CDR2 is SNEGSKA (reference sequence). DNA for the CDR3: TGCAGTGCTAGAGCGGGACAGCTTTCCTACAATGAGCAGTTCTTC. This gives the protein CSARAGQLSYNEQFF.

This clonotype was seen at least ten times. Mismatch with germline at one junction end may stem from a read error. DNA of the CDR3: TGTGCCAGCAGCGACCCGGGACCGCAAAACTTC. Protein sequence: CASSDPGPQNF. The rearrangement links TRBV9 to TRBJ2-5, with D perhaps matching TRBD1 or TRBD2 (5 bases each). This CDR3 region has 11 residues. Germline assignment: CDR1 SGDLS and CDR2 YYNGEE.

This clonotype was observed a few times. The chain links TRBV4-3 to TRBJ2-5; D is undetermined. Trimming cost V 1 base and J 5 bases, with 17 bases left between them. CDR1 and CDR2 from the germline V gene are LGHNA and YSLEER. CDR3 length equals 16 residues. The CDR3 protein is CASSQADAGPRETQYF. The CDR3, as DNA: TGCGCCAGCAGCCAAGCCGACGCAGGTCCAAGGGAGACCCAGTACTTC.

This clonotype was observed a handful of times. The CDR3: CASSELAAIKSDTQYF. The CDR3 DNA follows: TGTGCCAGCAGCGAACTAGCGGCAATAAAATCCGATACGCAGTATTTT. This chain links TRBV9 with TRBJ2-3; 8 bases fit TRBD2. This CDR3 region has 16 residues. Unmatched junction bases numbered 12, after V lost 3 bases and J lost 6 bases. Germline CDR1 is SGDLS and CDR2 is YYNGEE.

The chain couples TRBV30 to TRBJ2-3; no definite D call. The CDR3 consists of 13 residues. The germline gives CDR1 GTSNPN, CDR2 SVGIG (reference sequence). With 7 bases removed from V and 0 bases from J, the gap between germline ends came to 11 bases. The CDR3 loop is CASGRASTDTQYF. The CDR3 DNA reads as TGTGCCTCCGGACGGGCTAGCACAGATACGCAGTATTTT.